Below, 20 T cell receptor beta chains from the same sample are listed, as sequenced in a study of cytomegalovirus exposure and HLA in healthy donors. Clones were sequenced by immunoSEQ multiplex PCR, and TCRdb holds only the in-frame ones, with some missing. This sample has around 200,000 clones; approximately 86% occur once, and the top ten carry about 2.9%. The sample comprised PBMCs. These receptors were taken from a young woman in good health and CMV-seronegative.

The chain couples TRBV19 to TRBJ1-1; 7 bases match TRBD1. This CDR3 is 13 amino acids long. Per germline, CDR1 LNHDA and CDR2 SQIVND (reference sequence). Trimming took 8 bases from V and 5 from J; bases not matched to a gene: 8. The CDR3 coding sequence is TGTGCCAGTCCCCGGGACAGATGGACTGAAGCTTTCTTT. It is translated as CASPRDRWTEAFF. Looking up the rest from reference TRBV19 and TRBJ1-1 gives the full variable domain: DGGITQSPKYLFRKEGQNVTLSCEQNLNHDAMYWYRQDPGQGLRLIYYSQIVNDFQKGDIAEGYSVSREKKESFPLTVTSAQKNPTAFYLCASPRDRWTEAFFGQGTRLTVV.

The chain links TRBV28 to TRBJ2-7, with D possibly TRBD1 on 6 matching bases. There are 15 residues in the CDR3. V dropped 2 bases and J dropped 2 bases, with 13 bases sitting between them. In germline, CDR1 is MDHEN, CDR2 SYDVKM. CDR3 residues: CASSLHADRPYEQYF. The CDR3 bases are TGTGCCAGCAGTTTACATGCGGACAGACCCTACGAGCAGTACTTC. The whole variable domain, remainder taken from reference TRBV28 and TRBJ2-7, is DVKVTQSSRYLVKRTGEKVFLECVQDMDHENMFWYRQDPGLGLRLIYFSYDVKMKEKGDIPEGYSVSREKKERFSLILESASTNQTSMYLCASSLHADRPYEQYFGPGTRLTVT.

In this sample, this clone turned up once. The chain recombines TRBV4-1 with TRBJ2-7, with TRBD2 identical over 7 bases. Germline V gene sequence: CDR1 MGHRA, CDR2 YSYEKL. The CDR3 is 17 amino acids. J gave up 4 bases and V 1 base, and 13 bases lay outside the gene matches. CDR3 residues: CASSQAVARERIYEQYF. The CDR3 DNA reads TGCGCCAGCAGCCAAGCCGTCGCGCGGGAGCGTATATACGAGCAGTACTTC.

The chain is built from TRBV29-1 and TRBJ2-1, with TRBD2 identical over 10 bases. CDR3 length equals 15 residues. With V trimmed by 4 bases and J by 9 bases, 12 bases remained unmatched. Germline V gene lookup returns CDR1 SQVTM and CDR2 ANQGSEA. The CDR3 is CSVGGWSGRGSEQFF. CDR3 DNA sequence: TGCAGCGTTGGGGGATGGAGCGGGAGGGGGAGTGAGCAGTTCTTC.

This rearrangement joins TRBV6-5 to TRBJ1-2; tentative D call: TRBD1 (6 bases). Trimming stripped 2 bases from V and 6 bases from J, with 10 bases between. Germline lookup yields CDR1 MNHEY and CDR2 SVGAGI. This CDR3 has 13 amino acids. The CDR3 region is CASSYEAGDGYTF. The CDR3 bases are TGTGCCAGCAGTTACGAGGCAGGGGATGGCTACACCTTC.

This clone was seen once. CDR3 region: CASSTLLARPYYEQYF. CDR3 nucleotide sequence: TGTGCCAGCAGTACCCTACTAGCGAGACCTTACTACGAGCAGTACTTC. V and J are TRBV27 and TRBJ2-7; 7 bases map to TRBD2. The germline CDR1 and CDR2 sequences are MNHEY and SMNVEV (reference sequence). V shed 5 bases, J shed 3 bases, and the junction held 13 bases outside the gene matches. This CDR3 has 16 amino acids.

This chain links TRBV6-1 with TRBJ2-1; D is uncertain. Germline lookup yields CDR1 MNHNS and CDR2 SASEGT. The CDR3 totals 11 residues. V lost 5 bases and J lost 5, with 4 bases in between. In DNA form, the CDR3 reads TGTGCCAGCAGTTCCAACAATGAGCAGTTCTTC. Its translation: CASSSNNEQFF.

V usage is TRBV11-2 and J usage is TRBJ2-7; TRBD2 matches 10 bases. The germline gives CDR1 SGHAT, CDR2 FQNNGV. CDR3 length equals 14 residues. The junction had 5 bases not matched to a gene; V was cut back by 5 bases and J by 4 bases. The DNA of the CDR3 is TGTGCCAGCAGCCGTGGACTAGCGGTATACGAGCAGTACTTC. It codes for CASSRGLAVYEQYF.

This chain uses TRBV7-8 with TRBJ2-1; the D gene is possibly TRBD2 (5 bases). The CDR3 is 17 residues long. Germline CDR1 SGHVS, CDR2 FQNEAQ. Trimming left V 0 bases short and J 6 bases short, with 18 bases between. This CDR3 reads CASSLALIGLAGNEQFF. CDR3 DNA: TGTGCCAGCAGCTTAGCGCTCATAGGGCTAGCTGGCAATGAGCAGTTCTTC.

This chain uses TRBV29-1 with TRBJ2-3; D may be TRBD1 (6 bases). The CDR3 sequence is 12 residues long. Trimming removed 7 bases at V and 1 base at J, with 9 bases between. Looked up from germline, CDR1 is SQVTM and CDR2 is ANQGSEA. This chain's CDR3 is CSGAGGTDTQYF. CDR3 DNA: TGCAGCGGGGCAGGGGGCACAGATACGCAGTATTTT.

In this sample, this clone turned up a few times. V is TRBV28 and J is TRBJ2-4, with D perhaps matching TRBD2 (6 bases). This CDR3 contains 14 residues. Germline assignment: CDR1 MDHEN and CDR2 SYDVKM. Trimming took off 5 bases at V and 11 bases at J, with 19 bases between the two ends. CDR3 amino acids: CASSLTGLLGVQYF. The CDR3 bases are TGTGCCAGCAGTCTTACGGGACTCCTTGGCGTTCAGTACTTC. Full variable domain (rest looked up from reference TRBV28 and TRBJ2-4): DVKVTQSSRYLVKRTGEKVFLECVQDMDHENMFWYRQDPGLGLRLIYFSYDVKMKEKGDIPEGYSVSREKKERFSLILESASTNQTSMYLCASSLTGLLGVQYFGAGTRLSVL.

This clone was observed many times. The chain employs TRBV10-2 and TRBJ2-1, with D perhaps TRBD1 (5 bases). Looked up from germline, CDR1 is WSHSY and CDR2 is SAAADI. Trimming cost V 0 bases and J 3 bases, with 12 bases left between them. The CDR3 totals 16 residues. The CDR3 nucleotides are TGCGCCAGCAGTGAGTCTTTCGAGACAGTCTACAATGAGCAGTTCTTC. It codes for CASSESFETVYNEQFF.

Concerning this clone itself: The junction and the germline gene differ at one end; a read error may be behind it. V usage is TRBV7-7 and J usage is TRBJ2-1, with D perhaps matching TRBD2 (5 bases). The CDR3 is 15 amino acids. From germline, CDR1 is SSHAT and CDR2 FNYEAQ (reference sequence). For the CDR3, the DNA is TGTGCTAGCAGCTTAGCGCTAGCATCCTACAATGAGCAGTTCTTC. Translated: CASSLALASYNEQFF.

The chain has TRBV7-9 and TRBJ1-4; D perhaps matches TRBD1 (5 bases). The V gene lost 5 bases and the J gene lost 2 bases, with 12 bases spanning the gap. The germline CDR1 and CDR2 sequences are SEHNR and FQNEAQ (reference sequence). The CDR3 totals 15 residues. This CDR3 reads CASSPQGGTNEKLFF. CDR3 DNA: TGTGCCAGCAGCCCCCAGGGAGGCACTAATGAAAAACTGTTTTTT.

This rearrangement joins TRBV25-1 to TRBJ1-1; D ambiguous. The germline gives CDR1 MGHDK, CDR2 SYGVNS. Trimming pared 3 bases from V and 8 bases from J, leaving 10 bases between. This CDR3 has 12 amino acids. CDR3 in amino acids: CASSDGSGEAFF. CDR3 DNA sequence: TGTGCCAGCAGTGACGGATCGGGGGAAGCTTTCTTT. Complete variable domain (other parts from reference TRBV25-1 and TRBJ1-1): EADIYQTPRYLVIGTGKKITLECSQTMGHDKMYWYQQDPGMELHLIHYSYGVNSTEKGDLSSESTVSRIRTEHFPLTLESARPSHTSQYLCASSDGSGEAFFGQGTRLTVV.

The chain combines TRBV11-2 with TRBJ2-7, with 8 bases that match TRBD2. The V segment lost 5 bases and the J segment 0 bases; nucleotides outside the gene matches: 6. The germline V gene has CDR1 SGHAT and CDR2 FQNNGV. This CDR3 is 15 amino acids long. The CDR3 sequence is CASSRGLGNSYEQYF. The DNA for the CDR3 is TGTGCCAGCAGCAGGGGACTAGGAAACTCCTACGAGCAGTACTTC.

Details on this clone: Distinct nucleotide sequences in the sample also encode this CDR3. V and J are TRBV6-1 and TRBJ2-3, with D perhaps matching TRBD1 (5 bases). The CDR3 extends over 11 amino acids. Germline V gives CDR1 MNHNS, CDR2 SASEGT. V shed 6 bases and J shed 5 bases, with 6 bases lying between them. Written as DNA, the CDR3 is TGTGCCAGCAGAAGGGGAGATACGCAGTATTTT. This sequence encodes CASRRGDTQYF.

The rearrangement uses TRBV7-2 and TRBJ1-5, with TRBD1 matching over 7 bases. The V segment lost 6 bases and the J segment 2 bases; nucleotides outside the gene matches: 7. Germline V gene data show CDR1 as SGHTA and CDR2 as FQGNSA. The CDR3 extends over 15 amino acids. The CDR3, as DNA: TGTGCCAGCAGTAACGACAGGGTCCGCAATCAGCCCCAGCATTTT. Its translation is CASSNDRVRNQPQHF.

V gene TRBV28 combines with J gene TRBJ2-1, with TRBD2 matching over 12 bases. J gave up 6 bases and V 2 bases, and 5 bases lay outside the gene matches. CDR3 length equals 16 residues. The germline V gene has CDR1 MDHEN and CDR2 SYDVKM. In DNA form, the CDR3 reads TGTGCCAGCAGTTTAGTACTAGCGGGAGGTCCCAATGAGCAGTTCTTC. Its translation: CASSLVLAGGPNEQFF.

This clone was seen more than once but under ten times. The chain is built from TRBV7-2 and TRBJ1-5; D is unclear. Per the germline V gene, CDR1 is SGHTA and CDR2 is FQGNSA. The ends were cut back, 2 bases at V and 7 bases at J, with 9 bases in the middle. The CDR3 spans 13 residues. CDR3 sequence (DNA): TGTGCCAGCAGCTTACAGGTCTTACAGCCCCAGCATTTT. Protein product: CASSLQVLQPQHF.